This T cell receptor (beta chain) was captured by sequencing in a study of T cell responses to AZD1222 COVID-19 vaccine. Study-wide results and caveats: There were mostly white British donors and more females than males, and clonal diversity was possibly underestimated. Targeting of unmutated variant regions was reportedly seen in nearly half of spike-specific TCRs. Repertoire collection took place solely once the T cell response had peaked. Among those given AZD1222, only 5 to 7 were seropositive at baseline.

A word on this clone: Its antigen is currently unknown.

The CDR3 sequence is 11 residues long. The V and J ends lost 4 bases and 5 bases respectively, with 5 bases between them. The V gene's germline CDR1 is MNHEY and CDR2 SVGEGT. Clones were sequenced by immunoSEQ multiplex PCR, and TCRdb holds only the in-frame ones, with some missing. This repertoire shows about 130,000 clones, about 87% found once; its top ten account for roughly 2%. This chain links TRBV6-2 or TRBV6-3 with TRBJ1-2; D not certain. Sequenced material: peripheral blood, taken on day 0 of AZD1222 vaccination. This sequence was found in an adult in good health. For the CDR3, the DNA is TGTGCCAGCAGTTTTGGGTATGGCTACACCTTC. Residues: CASSFGYGYTF.